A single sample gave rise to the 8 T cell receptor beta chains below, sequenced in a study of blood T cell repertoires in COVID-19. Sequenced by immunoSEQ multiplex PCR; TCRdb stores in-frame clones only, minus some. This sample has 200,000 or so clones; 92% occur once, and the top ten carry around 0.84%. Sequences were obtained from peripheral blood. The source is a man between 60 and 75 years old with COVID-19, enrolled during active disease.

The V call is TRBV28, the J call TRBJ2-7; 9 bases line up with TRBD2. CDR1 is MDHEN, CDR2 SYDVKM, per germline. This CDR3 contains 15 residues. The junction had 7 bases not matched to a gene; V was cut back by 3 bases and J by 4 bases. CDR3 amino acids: CASSFPRTSAYEQYF. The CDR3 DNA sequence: TGTGCCAGCAGTTTCCCTAGGACTAGCGCATACGAGCAGTACTTC.

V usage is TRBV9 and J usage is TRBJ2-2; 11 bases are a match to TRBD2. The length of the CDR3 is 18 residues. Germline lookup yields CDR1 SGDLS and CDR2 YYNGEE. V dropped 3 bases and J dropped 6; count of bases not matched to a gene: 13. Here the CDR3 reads CASSASPRLAGSAGELFF. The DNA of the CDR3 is TGTGCCAGCAGCGCTTCTCCGCGACTAGCGGGGTCGGCCGGGGAGCTGTTTTTT. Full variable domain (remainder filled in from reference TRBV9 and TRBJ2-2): DSGVTQTPKHLITATGQRVTLRCSPRSGDLSVYWYQQSLDQGLQFLIQYYNGEERAKGNILERFSAQQFPDLHSELNLSSLELGDSALYFCASSASPRLAGSAGELFFGEGSRLTVL.

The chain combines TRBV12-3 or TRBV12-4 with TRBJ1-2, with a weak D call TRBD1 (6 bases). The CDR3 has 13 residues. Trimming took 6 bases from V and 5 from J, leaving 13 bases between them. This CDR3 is CASSSGTIYGYTF. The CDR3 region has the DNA TGTGCCAGCAGCTCCGGGACAATATATGGCTACACCTTC.

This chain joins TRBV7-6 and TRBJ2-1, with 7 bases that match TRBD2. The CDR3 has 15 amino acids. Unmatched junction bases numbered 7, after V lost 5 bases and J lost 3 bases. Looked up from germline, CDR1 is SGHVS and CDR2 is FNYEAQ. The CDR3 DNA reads TGTGCCAGCAGCCCCGGACTAGGCCTCTACAATGAGCAGTTCTTC. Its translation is CASSPGLGLYNEQFF.

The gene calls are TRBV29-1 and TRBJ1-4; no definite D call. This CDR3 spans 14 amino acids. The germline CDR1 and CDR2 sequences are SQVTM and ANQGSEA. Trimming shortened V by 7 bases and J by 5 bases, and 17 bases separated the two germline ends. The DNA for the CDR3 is TGCAGCGCCATGTCTGGGCAGATAAATGAAAAACTGTTTTTT. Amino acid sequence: CSAMSGQINEKLFF.

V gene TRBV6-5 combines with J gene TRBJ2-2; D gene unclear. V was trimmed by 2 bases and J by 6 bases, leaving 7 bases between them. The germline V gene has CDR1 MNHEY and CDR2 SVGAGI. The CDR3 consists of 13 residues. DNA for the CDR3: TGTGCCAGCAGTTACCTGGCAGCCGGGGAGCTGTTTTTT. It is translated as CASSYLAAGELFF.

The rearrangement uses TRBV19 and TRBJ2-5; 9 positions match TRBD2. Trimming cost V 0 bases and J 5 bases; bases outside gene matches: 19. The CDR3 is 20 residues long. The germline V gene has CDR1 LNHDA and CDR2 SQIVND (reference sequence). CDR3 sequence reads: CASSIDSVLGGSGSSETQYF. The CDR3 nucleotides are TGTGCCAGTAGTATAGATAGTGTTTTGGGAGGTAGCGGGAGTTCGGAGACCCAGTACTTC.

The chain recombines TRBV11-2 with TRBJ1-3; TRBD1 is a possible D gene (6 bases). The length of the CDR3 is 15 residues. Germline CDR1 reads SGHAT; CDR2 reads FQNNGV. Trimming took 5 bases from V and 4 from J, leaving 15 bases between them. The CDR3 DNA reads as TGTGCCAGCAGCCCGGGGACATTCGCCGGAAACACCATATATTTT. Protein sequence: CASSPGTFAGNTIYF.